This entry lists 25 T cell receptor beta chains sequenced from one sample in a study of response to subunit inactivated influenza vaccine. TCRdb processed the RT-PCR reads anew with MiXCR; each CDR3 protein has one entry. The repertoire holds 650,000 or so distinct CDR3 sequences, with roughly 15% as singletons. The sample in question was PBMCs from blood, obtained 14 to 15 days before vaccination. All receptors derive from a man aged 45-65 years who received an inactivated influenza vaccine.

This chain joins TRBV4-2 and TRBJ1-2; 8 positions agree with TRBD1. The CDR3 spans 16 residues. The V segment lost 0 bases and the J segment 0 bases; nucleotides outside the gene matches: 3. Germline V CDR1 and CDR2: LGHNA, YNFKEQ. The chain's CDR3 is CASSQDRDRSNYGYTF. The CDR3 region has the DNA TGTGCCAGCAGCCAAGATCGGGACAGGTCTAACTATGGCTACACCTTC.

This clonotype was seen only a few times. V is TRBV15 and J is TRBJ2-5, with 9 bases identical to TRBD2. Germline V gene lookup returns CDR1 LNHNV and CDR2 YYDKDF (reference sequence). The V segment lost 0 bases and the J segment 5 bases; nucleotides outside the gene matches: 4. This CDR3 is 15 amino acids long. The CDR3 is CATSRELAGMETQYF. The DNA of the CDR3 is TGTGCCACCAGCAGAGAGCTAGCGGGGATGGAGACCCAGTACTTC.

This clonotype was detected only a few times. The V and J genes are TRBV20-1 and TRBJ1-1, with 9 bases matching TRBD1. CDR1 and CDR2 (germline): DFQATT, SNEGSKA (reference sequence). The CDR3 loop spans 13 amino acids. Germline trimming cut 7 bases from V and 3 bases from J; bases unmatched to any gene: 6. The CDR3 nucleotides read TGCAGTGGGACGGGACAGGGCTACACTGAAGCTTTCTTT. Protein product: CSGTGQGYTEAFF.

A few counts support this clonotype. The chain links TRBV27 to TRBJ2-3, with 12 bases fitting TRBD2. The germline CDR1 and CDR2 sequences are MNHEY and SMNVEV (reference sequence). The junction had 15 bases not matched to a gene; V was cut back by 5 bases and J by 3 bases. The CDR3 loop spans 19 amino acids. The CDR3 DNA follows: TGTGCCAGCAGTAATCCTACAACTAGCGGGACTAGCGGGACAGATACGCAGTATTTT. Protein sequence: CASSNPTTSGTSGTDTQYF.

This clonotype was seen a handful of times. The genes are TRBV9 and TRBJ2-1; 7 positions match TRBD1. CDR3 length: 19 amino acids. From germline, CDR1 is SGDLS and CDR2 YYNGEE. J lost 0 bases, V lost 1 base, and 13 bases had no gene match. The CDR3 sequence: CASSVRTGEGRSSYNEQFF. CDR3 in DNA: TGTGCCAGCAGCGTACGAACAGGGGAAGGTCGGAGCTCCTACAATGAGCAGTTCTTC. The complete variable domain, with remaining parts taken from reference TRBV9 and TRBJ2-1, reads DSGVTQTPKHLITATGQRVTLRCSPRSGDLSVYWYQQSLDQGLQFLIQYYNGEERAKGNILERFSAQQFPDLHSELNLSSLELGDSALYFCASSVRTGEGRSSYNEQFFGPGTRLTVL.

V and J are TRBV3-1 and TRBJ2-3; TRBD1 might be the D (5 bases). This CDR3 has 14 amino acids. With 0 bases removed from V and 6 bases from J, the gap between germline ends came to 10 bases. Germline V gives CDR1 LGHDT, CDR2 YNNKEL (reference sequence). CDR3 nucleotides: TGTGCCAGCAGCCAAGATACAGGTAGGGATACGCAGTATTTT. Its translation: CASSQDTGRDTQYF.

This clonotype occurred a few times. The chain employs TRBV12-3 or TRBV12-4 and TRBJ2-1; D is uncertain. The CDR3 spans 13 residues. V was pared by 10 bases and J by 4 bases, with 14 bases between. The CDR3 loop is CAISERSYNEQFF. CDR3 DNA sequence: TGTGCCATCTCCGAGAGGTCATACAATGAGCAGTTCTTC.

This chain joins TRBV4-2 and TRBJ2-1, with D hard to call. With 0 bases removed from V and 10 bases from J, the gap between germline ends came to 13 bases. The CDR3 has 14 amino acids. Germline lookup yields CDR1 LGHNA and CDR2 YNFKEQ. The CDR3 DNA reads as TGTGCCAGCAGCCAAGATAGAGATTCATGGGAGCAGTTCTTC. The encoded protein is CASSQDRDSWEQFF.

The chain recombines TRBV6-2 or TRBV6-3 with TRBJ2-1, with 8 bases lining up with TRBD1. V trimming: 2 bases; J trimming: 7 bases; junction bases outside the gene matches: 7. The V gene's germline CDR1 is MNHEY and CDR2 SVGEGT. The CDR3 length is 15 residues. CDR3 in amino acids: CASSYVGQGRNEQFF. CDR3 in DNA: TGTGCCAGCAGTTACGTCGGACAGGGCCGAAATGAGCAGTTCTTC.

As DNA, the CDR3 is TGTGCCAGCAGCCCCAGCACCGGGGGGCGGACGGTGACCCAGTACTTC. Amino acids: CASSPSTGGRTVTQYF. The rearrangement links TRBV7-2 to TRBJ2-5; D possibly corresponds to TRBD2 (7 bases). The CDR3 extends over 16 amino acids. V was clipped by 5 bases and J by 7 bases, with 23 bases between them. Germline values: CDR1 SGHTA, CDR2 FQGNSA.

This clonotype was counted between two and nine times. The chain has TRBV6-1 and TRBJ1-5, with 8 bases matching TRBD1. This CDR3 is 14 amino acids long. V lost 6 bases to trimming and J lost 0 bases; unmatched junction nucleotides: 1. Germline lookup yields CDR1 MNHNS and CDR2 SASEGT. CDR3 DNA: TGTGCCAGCAGGGACAGGGCTAGCAATCAGCCCCAGCATTTT. Its translation: CASRDRASNQPQHF.

J is TRBJ1-1 and V is TRBV5-1; D not certain. The CDR3 is made up of 14 amino acids. The ends were cut back, 0 bases at V and 0 bases at J, with 6 bases in the middle. The germline CDR1 and CDR2 sequences are SGHRS and YFSETQ. The CDR3 sequence: CASSLVPMNTEAFF. Written as DNA, the CDR3 is TGCGCCAGCAGCTTGGTACCAATGAACACTGAAGCTTTCTTT.

The chain has TRBV7-9 and TRBJ2-5; TRBD2 matches 7 bases. V lost 5 bases, J lost 2 bases, and 8 bases stayed unmatched. The CDR3 is 15 residues long. Germline CDR1 and CDR2: SEHNR and FQNEAQ (reference sequence). In DNA form, the CDR3 reads TGTGCCAGCAGCCAACTTTTGGGAGGGCAAGAGACCCAGTACTTC. Translating gives CASSQLLGGQETQYF.

V gene TRBV9 combines with J gene TRBJ1-3; possible D gene TRBD1, 5 bases. This CDR3 is 15 amino acids long. V dropped 0 bases and J dropped 8 bases, with 15 bases sitting between them. Germline V gene sequence: CDR1 SGDLS, CDR2 YYNGEE. DNA of the CDR3: TGTGCCAGCAGCGTAGGGGGGAACTCGCGGGACACCATATATTTT. Its protein product is CASSVGGNSRDTIYF.

This clonotype was detected only a few times. The V gene is TRBV2, the J gene TRBJ2-2, with 7 bases matching TRBD2. V was clipped by 4 bases and J by 8 bases; unmatched bases: 7. The CDR3 covers 14 residues. The germline V gene encodes CDR1 SNHLY and CDR2 FYNNEI. The CDR3 loop is CASSVSERGGELFF. The CDR3 nucleotides read TGTGCCAGCAGTGTGTCCGAGCGGGGAGGGGAGCTGTTTTTT.

The V call is TRBV6-1, the J call TRBJ1-2; 7 bases align to TRBD1. After removal of 7 bases from V and 8 bases from J, the junction contained 10 bases not matched to a gene. This CDR3 has 13 residues. Germline values: CDR1 MNHNS, CDR2 SASEGT. CDR3 in DNA: TGTGCCAGCACCCAGACAGGGCAGTACGGCTACACCTTC. Amino acid sequence: CASTQTGQYGYTF.

At least ten counts were recorded for this clonotype. V usage is TRBV12-3 or TRBV12-4 and J usage is TRBJ2-2, with 7 positions matching TRBD2. The CDR3 consists of 15 residues. The J segment lost 3 bases and the V segment lost 3 bases, leaving 4 bases of the junction unmatched. The DNA of the CDR3 is TGTGCCAGCAGTTTGGGGAGGGTTGACACCGGGGAGCTGTTTTTT. As protein: CASSLGRVDTGELFF.

V is TRBV5-5 and J is TRBJ2-1, with TRBD2 matching over 14 bases. V trimming: 2 bases; J trimming: 7 bases; junction bases outside the gene matches: 5. There are 16 residues in the CDR3. Germline CDR1 reads SGHKS; CDR2 reads YYEKEE (reference sequence). The CDR3 loop reads CASSFAGLAGGNEQFF. CDR3 DNA: TGTGCCAGCAGCTTCGCTGGACTAGCGGGAGGAAATGAGCAGTTCTTC. Supplemented by reference TRBV5-5 and TRBJ2-1, the full variable domain reads DAGVTQSPTHLIKTRGQQVTLRCSPISGHKSVSWYQQVLGQGPQFIFQYYEKEERGRGNFPDRFSARQFPNYSSELNVNALLLGDSALYLCASSFAGLAGGNEQFFGPGTRLTVL.

The CDR3 DNA reads as TGTGCCAGCAGCGTAGGGGTCGCGACGGGCTATGGCTACACCTTC. Encoded protein: CASSVGVATGYGYTF. The genes are TRBV9 and TRBJ1-2; D gene uncertain. This CDR3 comprises 15 residues. The ends were cut back, 0 bases at V and 4 bases at J, with 13 bases in the middle. Germline V gives CDR1 SGDLS, CDR2 YYNGEE.

The chain is built from TRBV29-1 and TRBJ2-5; D is possibly TRBD1 (5 bases). CDR1 is SQVTM, CDR2 ANQGSEA, per germline. The CDR3 totals 12 residues. V lost 7 bases and J 2 bases, leaving 11 bases between the germline ends. This CDR3 reads CSGNRGQETQYF. The CDR3 DNA follows: TGCAGCGGTAATAGGGGTCAAGAGACCCAGTACTTC.

The rearrangement uses TRBV6-1 and TRBJ2-5; D may be TRBD1 (6 bases). CDR3 length equals 16 residues. The germline V gene encodes CDR1 MNHNS and CDR2 SASEGT. V was cut by 6 bases and J by 2 bases, with 19 bases left in between. The CDR3 here is CASRPPGARDQETQYF. The CDR3 DNA follows: TGTGCCAGCAGACCCCCAGGGGCCAGGGATCAAGAGACCCAGTACTTC.

This clonotype was seen at least ten times. V usage is TRBV20-1 and J usage is TRBJ2-5, with D tentatively TRBD2 (6 bases). V lost 6 bases to trimming and J lost 2 bases, with 10 bases between them. CDR3 size: 12 residues. The germline gives CDR1 DFQATT, CDR2 SNEGSKA (reference sequence). The CDR3 DNA is TGCAGTGCCTGGGACTGGCAAGAGACCCAGTACTTC. Protein product: CSAWDWQETQYF.

This clonotype was recorded at least ten times. The chain recombines TRBV5-6 with TRBJ1-2, with 8 bases that match TRBD1. The V gene's germline CDR1 is SGHDT and CDR2 YYEEEE. Germline trimming cut 5 bases from V and 4 bases from J; bases unmatched to any gene: 10. CDR3 size: 15 residues. The CDR3 spells CASSRGQGGSYGYTF. The CDR3, as DNA: TGTGCCAGCAGTCGTGGACAGGGAGGGAGCTATGGCTACACCTTC. Combining the CDR3 with reference TRBV5-6 and TRBJ1-2 gives the whole variable domain DAGVTQSPTHLIKTRGQQVTLRCSPKSGHDTVSWYQQALGQGPQFIFQYYEEEERQRGNFPDRFSGHQFPNYSSELNVNALLLGDSALYLCASSRGQGGSYGYTFGSGTRLTVV.

In this sample, this clonotype turned up a few times. The J gene is TRBJ2-2, the V gene TRBV7-2; 7 bases line up with TRBD2. Germline-derived CDR1 and CDR2 are SGHTA and FQGNSA. CDR3 length equals 15 residues. V gave up 5 bases and J gave up 4 bases; unmatched junction bases: 7. The chain's CDR3 is CASSLLGGATGELFF. DNA of the CDR3: TGTGCCAGCAGCCTATTGGGAGGGGCCACCGGGGAGCTGTTTTTT.

This clonotype was seen more than once but under ten times. The chain joins TRBV4-3 to TRBJ2-7; D unresolved. Looked up from germline, CDR1 is LGHNA and CDR2 is YSLEER. The CDR3 runs 15 residues. Trimming took 4 bases from V and 2 from J, leaving 15 bases between them. CDR3 sequence (DNA): TGCGCCAGCAGCCTCCAGAGATCGGTTACCTACGAGCAGTACTTC. It is translated as CASSLQRSVTYEQYF.